Shown below are 5 T cell receptor beta chains from a single sample sequenced in a study of blood T cells in healthy people across ages. A second PCR of 7 to 11 cycles used a sample-barcoded 5' primer and a J-beta primer mix. MiXCR, applied by TCRdb to the 5' RACE reads, yields one record per CDR3 protein. The data show roughly 2 million distinct CDR3 sequences, with approximately 50% seen just once and around 2.1% held by the top ten. Material: blood. The receptors come from a woman between 35 and 50 years old in good health.

V and J are TRBV20-1 and TRBJ2-5; D ambiguous. The germline gives CDR1 DFQATT, CDR2 SNEGSKA (reference sequence). The CDR3 contains 10 residues. The V end lost 8 bases, the J end lost 5 bases, and 9 bases lay between the germline ends. The CDR3, as DNA: TGCAGTACTATGGGGGAGACCCAGTACTTC. Amino acids: CSTMGETQYF.

The CDR3 DNA reads as TGCGCCAGCTCTAACCGGGACAGTAAGGTCGAGCAGTACTTC. It specifies CASSNRDSKVEQYF. This rearrangement joins TRBV5-1 to TRBJ2-7; 7 bases line up with TRBD1. Germline CDR1 SGHRS, CDR2 YFSETQ. This CDR3 comprises 14 residues. Trimming took 7 bases from V and 6 from J; bases not matched to a gene: 13.

The V call is TRBV29-1, the J call TRBJ2-7; 8 nucleotides line up with TRBD1. Germline V CDR1 and CDR2: SQVTM, ANQGSEA. With 0 bases clipped from V and 6 bases from J, the junction kept 4 bases outside the gene matches. This CDR3 has 13 amino acids. The CDR3 DNA reads TGCAGCGTTGAAGATCGGGGACAGGTCGAGCAGTACTTC. Residues: CSVEDRGQVEQYF.

This clonotype was recorded a few times. The V and J genes are TRBV28 and TRBJ2-7, with 9 bases matching TRBD1. Germline lookup yields CDR1 MDHEN and CDR2 SYDVKM. CDR3 length equals 15 residues. The junction had 9 bases not matched to a gene; V was cut back by 6 bases and J by 3 bases. The CDR3 region has the DNA TGTGCCAGCAGCCTGGGACAGGGACTAATCTACGAGCAGTACTTC. Translating it yields CASSLGQGLIYEQYF.

This clonotype occurred once. The J gene is TRBJ2-5, the V gene TRBV6-2 or TRBV6-3; either TRBD1 or TRBD2 may fit D (6 bases each). Trimming cost V 2 bases and J 9 bases, with 25 bases left between them. The CDR3 length is 17 residues. Germline CDR1 and CDR2: MNHEY and SVGEGT. The CDR3 DNA follows: TGTGCCAGCAGTTACCCGACGCTAGCGACTGCACCAGGGGCCCAGTACTTC. Translated, it gives CASSYPTLATAPGAQYF.